The 27 T cell receptor beta chains in this list originate from one sample, sequenced in a study of cytomegalovirus exposure and HLA in healthy donors. The PCR contained 60 Vbeta and 13 Jbeta primers. Only in-frame clones appear in the TCRdb table, and some are missing; sequencing was by immunoSEQ multiplex PCR. Among 200,000 to 250,000 clones, roughly 68% were seen once, and the ten largest hold about 2.8%. Sequenced: PBMCs. Receptors were obtained from a man between 40 and 49 years old in good health and CMV-seropositive.

The chain couples TRBV15 to TRBJ2-1; 7 positions agree with TRBD1. With 1 base clipped from V and 10 bases from J, the junction kept 4 bases outside the gene matches. The CDR3 is 13 residues long. The V gene's germline CDR1 is LNHNV and CDR2 YYDKDF (reference sequence). The CDR3 loop reads CATSRAGGREQFF. In nucleotides, the CDR3 is TGTGCCACCAGCAGAGCAGGGGGACGGGAGCAGTTCTTC.

This chain uses TRBV4-2 with TRBJ1-3, with a weak D call TRBD1 (5 bases). The CDR3 totals 17 residues. The V and J ends lost 0 bases and 0 bases respectively, with 12 bases between them. Germline V gene lookup returns CDR1 LGHNA and CDR2 YNFKEQ. The CDR3 coding sequence is TGTGCCAGCAGCCAAGAACAGCAGGGATTCTCTGGAAACACCATATATTTT. This translates into CASSQEQQGFSGNTIYF.

This clone has more than one count but fewer than ten. The V gene is TRBV5-8, the J gene TRBJ1-1; D not certain. Looked up from germline, CDR1 is SGHTS and CDR2 is YDEGEE. Trimming shortened V by 0 bases and J by 4 bases, and 19 bases separated the two germline ends. This CDR3 is built from 17 residues. The CDR3 DNA reads TGTGCCAGCAGCTTGGCGGTATCTACTCGCTATAGCACTGAAGCTTTCTTT. Residues: CASSLAVSTRYSTEAFF.

The CDR3 here is CALQGLLNEKLFF. The DNA for the CDR3 is TGTGCCCTTCAGGGACTCTTGAATGAAAAACTGTTTTTT. The rearrangement links TRBV28 to TRBJ1-4; the D gene is possibly TRBD1 (5 bases). The CDR3 has 13 amino acids. V dropped 11 bases and J dropped 5 bases, with 15 bases sitting between them. Germline V gives CDR1 MDHEN, CDR2 SYDVKM.

Only a few counts were recorded for this clone. The chain links TRBV13 to TRBJ2-7; 11 nucleotides line up with TRBD1. This CDR3 region has 14 residues. Germline assignment: CDR1 PRHDT and CDR2 FYEKMQ (reference sequence). V shed 5 bases, J shed 2 bases, and the junction held 2 bases outside the gene matches. CDR3: CASSQGQGAYEQYF. As DNA, the CDR3 is TGTGCCAGCAGCCAGGGACAGGGGGCCTACGAGCAGTACTTC.

The chain has TRBV7-6 and TRBJ2-1, with D tentatively TRBD2 (6 bases). Trimming shortened V by 3 bases and J by 6 bases, and 9 bases separated the two germline ends. CDR3 size: 13 residues. Germline V lookup: CDR1 SGHVS, CDR2 FNYEAQ. CDR3 residues: CASSFGGLNEQFF. The DNA for the CDR3 is TGTGCCAGCAGCTTCGGGGGTCTCAATGAGCAGTTCTTC.

The chain uses TRBV6-4 and TRBJ1-1; tentatively, D is TRBD1 (5 bases). The CDR3 contains 14 residues. CDR1 is MRHNA and CDR2 is SNTAGT in the germline V gene. Trimming stripped 8 bases from V and 4 bases from J, with 17 bases between. CDR3 sequence reads: CASAGREASTEAFF. CDR3 bases: TGTGCCAGCGCAGGCAGGGAGGCAAGCACTGAAGCTTTCTTT.

The rearrangement uses TRBV6-1 and TRBJ1-2; D possibly corresponds to TRBD1 (5 bases). Trimming took 2 bases from V and 4 from J, leaving 11 bases between them. The CDR3 loop spans 14 amino acids. Germline V lookup: CDR1 MNHNS, CDR2 SASEGT. The CDR3 here is CASSERGESYGYTF. CDR3 bases: TGTGCCAGCAGTGAACGGGGGGAGAGCTATGGCTACACCTTC.

This sequence joins TRBV6-5 and TRBJ1-4; D might be TRBD1 (5 bases). CDR1 and CDR2 (germline): MNHEY, SVGAGI. Trimming left V 2 bases short and J 6 bases short, with 10 bases between. This CDR3 comprises 14 residues. The CDR3 coding sequence is TGTGCCAGCAGTTACGCGCGGGGGTATGAAAAACTGTTTTTT. As protein: CASSYARGYEKLFF.

This clone has just one count. V usage is TRBV6-4 and J usage is TRBJ2-5; 9 bases are shared with TRBD2. CDR1 MRHNA and CDR2 SNTAGT come from the germline V gene. J was trimmed by 2 bases and V by 11 bases; bases with no gene match: 12. The CDR3 sequence is 15 residues long. In nucleotides, the CDR3 is TGTGCCGGCCTCATAGCGGGGGCCCCTCAAGAGACCCAGTACTTC. It specifies CAGLIAGAPQETQYF.

The rearrangement joins TRBV5-1 to TRBJ1-5; 8 nucleotides line up with TRBD1. V lost 4 bases, J lost 6 bases, and 9 bases stayed unmatched. The CDR3 is made up of 15 amino acids. Germline loops: CDR1 SGHRS, CDR2 YFSETQ. The CDR3 loop is CASSPDGQGGQPQHF. CDR3 DNA sequence: TGCGCCAGCAGCCCGGACGGACAGGGCGGTCAGCCCCAGCATTTT.

V is TRBV10-2 and J is TRBJ2-5; 9 positions match TRBD1. The CDR3 is made up of 16 amino acids. Germline CDR1 reads WSHSY; CDR2 reads SAAADI. J gave up 2 bases and V 7 bases, and 11 bases lay outside the gene matches. The CDR3 spells CASTPGQGSGQETQYF. The CDR3, as DNA: TGCGCCAGCACCCCGGGACAGGGTTCGGGGCAAGAGACCCAGTACTTC.

Comment on this clone: At one end, the junction sequence differs from germline, possibly due to a read error. The chain has TRBV19 and TRBJ1-2; D gene unclear. The germline gives CDR1 LNHDA, CDR2 SQIVND (reference sequence). CDR3 length: 14 residues. The CDR3 sequence is CASSLSQVSYGYPF. Written as DNA, the CDR3 is TGTGCCAGTAGTCTCAGTCAGGTATCGTATGGCTACCCCTTC. The full variable domain, with the rest looked up from reference TRBV19 and TRBJ1-2, is DGGITQSPKYLFRKEGQNVTLSCEQNLNHDAMYWYRQDPGQGLRLIYYSQIVNDFQKGDIAEGYSVSREKKESFPLTVTSAQKNPTAFYLCASSLSQVSYGYPFGSGTRLTVV.

This chain uses TRBV9 with TRBJ2-1, with TRBD1 identical over 7 bases. The CDR3 extends over 15 amino acids. After removal of 3 bases from V and 9 bases from J, the junction contained 12 bases not matched to a gene. In germline, CDR1 is SGDLS, CDR2 YYNGEE. The CDR3 DNA reads TGTGCCAGCAGCGCCCCCCCAGGGGGTTTTTTTGAGCAGTTCTTC. Protein product: CASSAPPGGFFEQFF.

The chain couples TRBV5-4 to TRBJ2-5; TRBD1 agrees at 9 bases. V lost 3 bases to trimming and J lost 3 bases; unmatched junction nucleotides: 6. The CDR3 spans 15 residues. Germline V CDR1 and CDR2: SGHNT, YYREEE (reference sequence). The CDR3 reads CASSWRGQGKETQYF. CDR3 nucleotides: TGTGCCAGCAGCTGGAGGGGACAGGGAAAAGAGACCCAGTACTTC.

The chain is built from TRBV6-1 and TRBJ1-5, with no clear D. Looked up from germline, CDR1 is MNHNS and CDR2 is SASEGT. The CDR3 runs to 14 residues. Trimming removed 7 bases from V and 0 bases from J, with 10 bases in between. CDR3 amino acids: CASTPVYSNQPQHF. The DNA for the CDR3 is TGTGCCAGCACCCCGGTCTATAGCAATCAGCCCCAGCATTTT.

This clone has a single count. The chain employs TRBV6-5 and TRBJ2-7; 8 nucleotides line up with TRBD2. J gave up 0 bases and V 7 bases, and 8 bases lay outside the gene matches. The CDR3 consists of 15 residues. Germline CDR1 MNHEY, CDR2 SVGAGI. The CDR3 DNA sequence: TGTGCCAGCACCAATACCCGGGGGGGCTCCTACGAGCAGTACTTC. Its translation is CASTNTRGGSYEQYF.

This chain uses TRBV5-4 with TRBJ2-7; tentative D call: TRBD2 (5 bases). Germline V gene data show CDR1 as SGHNT and CDR2 as YYREEE (reference sequence). V was clipped by 1 base and J by 6 bases, with 11 bases between them. This CDR3 region has 13 residues. CDR3 in amino acids: CASSLSFGGEQYF. As DNA, the CDR3 is TGTGCCAGCAGCTTGTCATTTGGAGGCGAGCAGTACTTC.

The V call is TRBV5-1, the J call TRBJ1-1; D is perhaps TRBD1 (6 bases). Trimming took off 4 bases at V and 6 bases at J, with 13 bases between the two ends. Germline CDR1 SGHRS, CDR2 YFSETQ. The CDR3 consists of 13 residues. CDR3 amino acids: CASSQEYRAEAFF. The DNA for the CDR3 is TGCGCCAGCAGCCAGGAATACAGGGCTGAAGCTTTCTTT.

V usage is TRBV10-1 and J usage is TRBJ2-5, with a possible D match to TRBD2 (5 bases). Judging by the DNA end, TRBJ2-7 fits better; the J call may be wrong. In germline, CDR1 is WNHNN, CDR2 SYGVQD (reference sequence). The CDR3 totals 13 residues. The DNA for the CDR3 is TGCGCCAGCAGTGAGTGGCCAGGACTCGAGCAGTACTTC. The encoded protein is CASSEWPGLEQYF.

The chain combines TRBV5-1 with TRBJ2-7, with 15 bases that match TRBD2. Germline-derived CDR1 and CDR2 are SGHRS and YFSETQ. The CDR3 spans 16 residues. V shed 4 bases, J shed 4 bases, and the junction held 6 bases outside the gene matches. The CDR3 DNA sequence: TGCGCCAGCAGCAGACTCGGACTAGCGGGGGGGTACGAGCAGTACTTC. This codes for CASSRLGLAGGYEQYF.

J is TRBJ1-5 and V is TRBV28; tentatively, D is TRBD1 (6 bases). The V gene's germline CDR1 is MDHEN and CDR2 SYDVKM. V lost 0 bases and J 0 bases, leaving 15 bases between the germline ends. The CDR3 consists of 18 residues. DNA for the CDR3: TGTGCCAGCAGTTTATGGGGTGACAGGAGCTATAGCAATCAGCCCCAGCATTTT. Its translation is CASSLWGDRSYSNQPQHF.

The chain has TRBV27 and TRBJ1-5; D gene uncertain. With 3 bases removed from V and 7 bases from J, the gap between germline ends came to 10 bases. Germline CDR1 is MNHEY and CDR2 is SMNVEV (reference sequence). CDR3 size: 13 residues. CDR3 amino acids: CASSLDGVQPQHF. Here the CDR3 DNA reads TGTGCCAGCAGTTTGGACGGGGTCCAGCCCCAGCATTTT.

This clone was counted between two and nine times. This chain links TRBV4-3 with TRBJ1-6, with TRBD1 as a possible D gene (6 bases). The germline CDR1 and CDR2 sequences are LGHNA and YSLEER. This CDR3 spans 14 amino acids. The ends were cut back, 3 bases at V and 8 bases at J, with 11 bases in the middle. CDR3 in DNA: TGCGCCAGCAGCCAGGACAGCGGACATTCACCCCTCCACTTT. Amino acid sequence: CASSQDSGHSPLHF.

This clone was seen more than once but under ten times. V gene TRBV4-1 combines with J gene TRBJ1-1; D gene uncertain. CDR3 length: 13 residues. V lost 1 base and J 11 bases, leaving 14 bases between the germline ends. Germline V gene sequence: CDR1 MGHRA, CDR2 YSYEKL. CDR3 loop: CASSQALGTPAFF. The CDR3 DNA follows: TGCGCCAGCAGCCAAGCCCTTGGCACCCCGGCTTTCTTT.

V gene TRBV19 combines with J gene TRBJ1-5, with 12 bases aligning to TRBD1. The length of the CDR3 is 15 residues. CDR1 LNHDA and CDR2 SQIVND come from the germline V gene (reference sequence). Unmatched junction bases numbered 5, after V lost 6 bases and J lost 5 bases. The chain's CDR3 is CASRPGQGADQPQHF. Written as DNA, the CDR3 is TGTGCCAGTAGGCCGGGACAGGGGGCCGATCAGCCCCAGCATTTT.

This clone was detected a few times. The CDR3 sequence: CASSLTSLTGHGYTF. In nucleotides, the CDR3 is TGTGCCAGCAGCTTAACAAGCCTGACAGGACATGGCTACACCTTC. The chain has TRBV7-2 and TRBJ1-2, with a possible D match to TRBD1 (6 bases). This CDR3 has 15 amino acids. With 2 bases removed from V and 6 bases from J, the gap between germline ends came to 16 bases. CDR1 SGHTA and CDR2 FQGNSA come from the germline V gene.